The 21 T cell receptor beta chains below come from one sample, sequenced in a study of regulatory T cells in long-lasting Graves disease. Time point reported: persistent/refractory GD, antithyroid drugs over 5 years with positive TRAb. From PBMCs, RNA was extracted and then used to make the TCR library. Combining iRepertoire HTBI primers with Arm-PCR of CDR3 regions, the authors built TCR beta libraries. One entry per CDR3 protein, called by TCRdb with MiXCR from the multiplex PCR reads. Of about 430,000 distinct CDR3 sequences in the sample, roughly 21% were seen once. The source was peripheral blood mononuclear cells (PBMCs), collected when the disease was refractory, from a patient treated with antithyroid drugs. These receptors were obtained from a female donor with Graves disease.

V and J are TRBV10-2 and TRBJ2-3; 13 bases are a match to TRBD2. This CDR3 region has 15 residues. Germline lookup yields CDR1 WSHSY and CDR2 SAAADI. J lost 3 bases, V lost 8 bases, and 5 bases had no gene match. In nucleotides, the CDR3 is TGCGCCAGCCGACTAGCGGGAGGCAATACAGATACGCAGTATTTT. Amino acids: CASRLAGGNTDTQYF.

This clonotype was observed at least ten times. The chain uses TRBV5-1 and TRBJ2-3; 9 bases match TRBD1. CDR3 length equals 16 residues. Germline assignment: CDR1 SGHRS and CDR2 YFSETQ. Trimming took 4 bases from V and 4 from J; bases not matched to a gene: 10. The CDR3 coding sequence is TGCGCCAGCAGCCAGGAACAGGGGGCTAGGTCAGATACGCAGTATTTT. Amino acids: CASSQEQGARSDTQYF.

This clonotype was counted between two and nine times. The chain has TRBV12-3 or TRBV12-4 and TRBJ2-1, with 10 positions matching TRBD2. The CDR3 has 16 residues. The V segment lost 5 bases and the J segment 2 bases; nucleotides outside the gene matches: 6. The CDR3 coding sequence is TGTGCCAGCAGTGTAAGGACTAGCGGAGCCTACAATGAGCAGTTCTTC. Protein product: CASSVRTSGAYNEQFF.

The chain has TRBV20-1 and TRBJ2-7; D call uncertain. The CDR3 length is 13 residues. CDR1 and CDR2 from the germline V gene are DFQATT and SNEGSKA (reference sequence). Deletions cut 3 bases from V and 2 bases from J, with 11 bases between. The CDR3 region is CSASLGIAYEQYF. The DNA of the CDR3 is TGCAGTGCTAGTTTAGGGATTGCCTACGAGCAGTACTTC.

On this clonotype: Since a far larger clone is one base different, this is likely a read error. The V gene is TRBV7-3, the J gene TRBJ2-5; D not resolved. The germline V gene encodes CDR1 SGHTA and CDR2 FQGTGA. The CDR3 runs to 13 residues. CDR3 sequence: CAGSPSYQETQYF. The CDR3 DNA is TGTGCCGGCAGCCCCTCGTACCAAGAGACCCAGTACTTC.

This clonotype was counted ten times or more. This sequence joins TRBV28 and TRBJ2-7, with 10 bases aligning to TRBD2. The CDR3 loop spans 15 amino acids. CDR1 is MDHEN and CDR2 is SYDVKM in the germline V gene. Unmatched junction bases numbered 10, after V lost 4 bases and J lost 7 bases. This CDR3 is CASSSGTSVLREQYF. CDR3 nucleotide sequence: TGTGCCAGCAGTTCCGGGACTAGCGTCCTCCGGGAGCAGTACTTC. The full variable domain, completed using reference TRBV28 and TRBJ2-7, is DVKVTQSSRYLVKRTGEKVFLECVQDMDHENMFWYRQDPGLGLRLIYFSYDVKMKEKGDIPEGYSVSREKKERFSLILESASTNQTSMYLCASSSGTSVLREQYFGPGTRLTVT.

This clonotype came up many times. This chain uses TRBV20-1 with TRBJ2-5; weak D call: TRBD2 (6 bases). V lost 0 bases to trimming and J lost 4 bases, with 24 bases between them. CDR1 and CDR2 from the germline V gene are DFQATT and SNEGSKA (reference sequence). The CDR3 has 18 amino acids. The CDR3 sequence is CSARDLSEGGRLRETQYF. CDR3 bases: TGCAGTGCTAGAGATCTGTCGGAGGGCGGGCGGTTGCGAGAGACCCAGTACTTC.

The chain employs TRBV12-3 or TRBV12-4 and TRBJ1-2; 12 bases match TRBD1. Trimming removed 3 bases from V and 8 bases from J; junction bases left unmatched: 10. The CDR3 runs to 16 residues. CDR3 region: CASSLFTGQGAMGYTF. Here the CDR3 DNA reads TGTGCCAGCAGTTTGTTCACGGGACAGGGGGCGATGGGCTACACCTTC.

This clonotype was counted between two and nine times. CDR3 bases: TGCGCCAGCAGCTTGGAGGCGGCCTCTGGGGCCAACGTCCTGACTTTC. It specifies CASSLEAASGANVLTF. The chain carries TRBV5-1 and TRBJ2-6; D not resolved. CDR3 length equals 16 residues. Trimming left V 0 bases short and J 0 bases short, with 7 bases between. Germline values: CDR1 SGHRS, CDR2 YFSETQ.

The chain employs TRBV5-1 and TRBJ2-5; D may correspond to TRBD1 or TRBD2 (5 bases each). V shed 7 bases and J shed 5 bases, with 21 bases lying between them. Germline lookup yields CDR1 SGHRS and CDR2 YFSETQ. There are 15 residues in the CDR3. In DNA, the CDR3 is TGCGCCAGCTCCGAAGCACAGGTTACGGGGGAGACCCAGTACTTC. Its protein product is CASSEAQVTGETQYF.

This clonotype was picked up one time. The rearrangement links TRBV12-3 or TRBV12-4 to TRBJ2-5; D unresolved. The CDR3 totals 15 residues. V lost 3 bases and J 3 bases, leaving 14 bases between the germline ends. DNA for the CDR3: TGTGCCAGCAGTTTCGGTGCTAACAGAGAAGAGACCCAGTACTTC. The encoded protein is CASSFGANREETQYF.

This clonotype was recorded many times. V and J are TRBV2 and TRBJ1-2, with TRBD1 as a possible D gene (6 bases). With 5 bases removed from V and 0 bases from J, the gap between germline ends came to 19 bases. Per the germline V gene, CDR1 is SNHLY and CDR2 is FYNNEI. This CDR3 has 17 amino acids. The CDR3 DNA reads TGTGCCAGCAGTCTTGACCTCCGGGACACCACTAACTATGGCTACACCTTC. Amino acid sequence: CASSLDLRDTTNYGYTF.

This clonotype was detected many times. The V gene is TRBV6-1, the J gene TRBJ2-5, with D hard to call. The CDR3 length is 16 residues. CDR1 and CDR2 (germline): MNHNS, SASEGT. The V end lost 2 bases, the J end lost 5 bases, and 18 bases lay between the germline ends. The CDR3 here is CASSERGSYLGETQYF. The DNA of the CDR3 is TGTGCCAGCAGTGAAAGAGGCAGCTACCTCGGGGAGACCCAGTACTTC.

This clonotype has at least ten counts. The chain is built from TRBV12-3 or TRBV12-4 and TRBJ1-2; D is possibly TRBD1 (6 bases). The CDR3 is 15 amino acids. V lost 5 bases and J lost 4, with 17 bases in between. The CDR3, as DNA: TGTGCCAGCAGTCTCCTGGGACACGACTTCTATGGCTACACCTTC. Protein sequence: CASSLLGHDFYGYTF.

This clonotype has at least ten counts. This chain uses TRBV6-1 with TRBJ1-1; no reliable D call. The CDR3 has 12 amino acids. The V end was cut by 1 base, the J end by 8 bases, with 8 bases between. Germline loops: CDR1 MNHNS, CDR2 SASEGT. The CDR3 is CASSEVPGEAFF. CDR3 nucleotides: TGTGCCAGCAGTGAAGTCCCGGGGGAAGCTTTCTTT.

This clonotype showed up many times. CDR3: CASSHDYRTTMYNEQFF. The DNA of the CDR3 is TGTGCCAGCAGCCACGATTACAGGACGACGATGTACAATGAGCAGTTCTTC. The gene calls are TRBV3-1 and TRBJ2-1, with D possibly being TRBD1 (5 bases). Germline V gene lookup returns CDR1 LGHDT and CDR2 YNNKEL (reference sequence). This CDR3 region has 17 residues. V lost 3 bases and J 4 bases, leaving 19 bases between the germline ends.

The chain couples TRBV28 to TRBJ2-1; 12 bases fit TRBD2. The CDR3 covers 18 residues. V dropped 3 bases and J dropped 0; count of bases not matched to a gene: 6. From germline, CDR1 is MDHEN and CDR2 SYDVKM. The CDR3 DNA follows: TGTGCCAGCAGTTTCTCTAGCGGGAGGGCCGCCTCCTACAATGAGCAGTTCTTC. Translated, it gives CASSFSSGRAASYNEQFF.

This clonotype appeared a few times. The CDR3 sequence: CSVSTYEQYF. CDR3 nucleotides: TGCAGTGTTTCCACCTACGAGCAGTACTTC. This rearrangement joins TRBV20-1 to TRBJ2-7; D not certain. This CDR3 has 10 residues. The V end lost 7 bases, the J end lost 2 bases, and 6 bases lay between the germline ends. Germline V CDR1 and CDR2: DFQATT, SNEGSKA (reference sequence).

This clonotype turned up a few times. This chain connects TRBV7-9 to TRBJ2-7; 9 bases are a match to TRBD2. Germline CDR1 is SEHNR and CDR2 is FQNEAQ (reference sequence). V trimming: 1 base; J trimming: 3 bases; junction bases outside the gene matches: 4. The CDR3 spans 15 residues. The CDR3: CASSLGAGGIYEQYF. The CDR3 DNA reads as TGTGCCAGCAGCTTAGGGGCGGGAGGGATCTACGAGCAGTACTTC.

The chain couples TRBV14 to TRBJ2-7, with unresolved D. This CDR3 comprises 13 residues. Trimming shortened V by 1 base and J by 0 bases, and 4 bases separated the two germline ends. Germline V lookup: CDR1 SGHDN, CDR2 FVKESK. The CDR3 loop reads CASSQAPSYEQYF. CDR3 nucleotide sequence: TGTGCCAGCAGCCAAGCCCCCTCCTACGAGCAGTACTTC.

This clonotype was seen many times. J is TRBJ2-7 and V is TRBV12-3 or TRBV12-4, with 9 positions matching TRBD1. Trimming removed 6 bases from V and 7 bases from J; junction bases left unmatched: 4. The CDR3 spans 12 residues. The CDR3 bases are TGTGCCAGCAGACAGGGGGCGCTTGAGCAGTACTTC. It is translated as CASRQGALEQYF.